This T cell receptor beta chain was found in a study of beta chain features in type 1 diabetes. Overall study findings and caveats: A pattern of fewer insertions and more deletions at VDJ junctions was seen in type 1 diabetes patients. Within each of all four CD4+ subsets, Type 1 diabetes patients had TCRB CDR3s that were moderately but significantly shorter.

V gave up 3 bases and J gave up 7 bases; unmatched junction bases: 5. Per germline, CDR1 GTSNPN and CDR2 SVGIG (reference sequence). The CDR3 is 12 residues long. Expressed TCRB transcripts were sequenced because the entire RNA isolate underwent reverse transcription. The data were produced by immunoSEQ multiplex PCR, yet TCRdb's version contains in-frame clones alone and is incomplete. Among about 360,000 clones listed, roughly 12% were seen once. A remark on this clone: Its cognate antigen is unknown.

The sequence was collected from a man aged 18 to 30 in good health. This chain links TRBV30 with TRBJ1-2, with 7 bases that match TRBD1. The source material was naive CD4+ T cells from blood. The CDR3 is CAWSTTGTGYTF. DNA for the CDR3: TGTGCCTGGAGCACGACAGGGACTGGCTACACCTTC.